Below, 24 T cell receptor beta chains from the same sample are listed, as sequenced in a study of spatial heterogeneity in lung cancer. Study observations and caveats: It was found that expanded intratumoral alpha and beta TCR counts tracked tumor mutation counts.

Each CDR3 protein is one row after TCRdb ran MiXCR on the 5' RACE reads. Here the sample spans approximately 94,000 distinct CDR3 sequences, roughly 4.5% being singletons. The time point denotes: sample taken at primary tumor resection. Antigens for these TCRs are unknown. Sequencing used lung tumor tissue, obtained at surgery. The receptors were sampled from a male donor with early-stage non-small cell lung cancer.

This clonotype was picked up a small number of times. The gene calls are TRBV3-1 and TRBJ2-5, with D perhaps TRBD2 (6 bases). The V end lost 5 bases, the J end lost 2 bases, and 15 bases lay between the germline ends. The CDR3 runs 15 residues. CDR1 and CDR2 from the germline V gene are LGHDT and YNNKEL (reference sequence). CDR3 nucleotides: TGTGCCAGCAGCATCGGGACTGTTAGACAAGAGACCCAGTACTTC. Translated: CASSIGTVRQETQYF.

V is TRBV2 and J is TRBJ1-1, with no clear D. Germline lookup yields CDR1 SNHLY and CDR2 FYNNEI. V lost 7 bases and J lost 1, with 22 bases in between. CDR3 length: 17 residues. CDR3 region: CASIKDGPRLWNTEAFF. Written as DNA, the CDR3 is TGTGCCAGCATTAAGGACGGGCCCAGGTTATGGAACACTGAAGCTTTCTTT.

This clonotype was seen a handful of times. This sequence joins TRBV27 and TRBJ2-1; D call uncertain. V dropped 1 base and J dropped 8 bases, with 9 bases sitting between them. This CDR3 has 13 amino acids. Germline V gene data show CDR1 as MNHEY and CDR2 as SMNVEV (reference sequence). The CDR3 region is CASSLYGYDEQFF. CDR3 DNA sequence: TGTGCCAGCAGTTTATACGGGTACGATGAGCAGTTCTTC.

This clonotype was counted at least ten times. This chain links TRBV18 with TRBJ1-3; D ambiguous. V was shortened by 0 bases and J by 3 bases, with 0 bases between the two germline ends. The CDR3 loop spans 12 amino acids. Germline CDR1 reads KGHSH; CDR2 reads LQKENI. The CDR3 loop is CASSPPGNTIYF. CDR3 coding DNA: TGTGCCAGCTCACCACCTGGAAACACCATATATTTT.

At least ten counts were recorded for this clonotype. V usage is TRBV20-1 and J usage is TRBJ2-1; TRBD2 matches at 7 bases. Per the germline V gene, CDR1 is DFQATT and CDR2 is SNEGSKA (reference sequence). V was pared by 0 bases and J by 8 bases, with 19 bases of the junction left unmatched. The CDR3 spans 18 residues. CDR3 coding DNA: TGCAGTGCTAGAGATCGTATCGGCGGGCGGGAGCACGGGTATGAGCAGTTCTTC. Translating it yields CSARDRIGGREHGYEQFF.

Ten or more counts support this clonotype. This sequence joins TRBV6-1 and TRBJ1-1; no firm D call. The ends were cut back, 4 bases at V and 11 bases at J, with 11 bases in the middle. The CDR3 sequence is 11 residues long. The germline V gene has CDR1 MNHNS and CDR2 SASEGT. CDR3 nucleotides: TGTGCCAGCAGTGCTTATCTTGGGGCTTTCTTT. This translates into CASSAYLGAFF.

The chain links TRBV28 to TRBJ2-3, with D possibly matching TRBD2 (6 bases). The CDR3 is made up of 16 amino acids. Germline lookup yields CDR1 MDHEN and CDR2 SYDVKM. V was cut by 3 bases and J by 1 base, with 14 bases left in between. CDR3 loop: CASSFYVGGGTDTQYF. The DNA of the CDR3 is TGTGCCAGCAGTTTCTATGTGGGAGGCGGCACAGATACGCAGTATTTT.

This clonotype was picked up a small number of times. The chain joins TRBV7-9 to TRBJ2-7, with D tentatively TRBD2 (6 bases). The CDR3 spans 13 residues. V lost 5 bases to trimming and J lost 4 bases, with 12 bases between them. Germline CDR1 SEHNR, CDR2 FQNEAQ (reference sequence). This CDR3 is CASSPGGAYEQYF. The DNA of the CDR3 is TGTGCCAGCAGCCCAGGAGGGGCGTACGAGCAGTACTTC.

This chain uses TRBV6-6 with TRBJ2-5, with a tentative D call TRBD1 (6 bases). This CDR3 has 16 residues. The V end lost 0 bases, the J end lost 1 base, and 12 bases lay between the germline ends. Germline V gene sequence: CDR1 MNHNY, CDR2 SVGAGI (reference sequence). This CDR3 is CASSYSHGRGQETQYF. The CDR3 bases are TGTGCCAGCAGTTACTCCCACGGCAGGGGCCAAGAGACCCAGTACTTC.

This clonotype showed up many times. The J gene is TRBJ1-4, the V gene TRBV11-2; D may be TRBD1 (6 bases). CDR3 length equals 16 residues. Germline V gives CDR1 SGHAT, CDR2 FQNNGV. Trimming removed 1 base at V and 7 bases at J, with 16 bases between. The CDR3 sequence: CASSLGTGGDGEKLFF. The CDR3 nucleotides read TGTGCCAGCAGCTTAGGAACCGGGGGCGATGGTGAAAAACTGTTTTTT. Filled out from reference TRBV11-2 and TRBJ1-4, the complete variable domain reads EAGVAQSPRYKIIEKRQSVAFWCNPISGHATLYWYQQILGQGPKLLIQFQNNGVVDDSQLPKDRFSAERLKGVDSTLKIQPAKLEDSAVYLCASSLGTGGDGEKLFFGSGTQLSVL.

This clonotype has at least ten counts. J is TRBJ2-3 and V is TRBV2; 10 bases agree with TRBD1. The CDR3 is made up of 18 amino acids. After removal of 7 bases from V and 0 bases from J, the junction contained 13 bases not matched to a gene. Germline V gene data show CDR1 as SNHLY and CDR2 as FYNNEI. The CDR3 sequence is CASTTTGGYRPSTDTQYF. In DNA, the CDR3 is TGTGCCAGCACCACGACAGGGGGCTACCGGCCTAGCACAGATACGCAGTATTTT. The variable domain in full, with the rest retrieved from reference TRBV2 and TRBJ2-3, is EPEVTQTPSHQVTQMGQEVILRCVPISNHLYFYWYRQILGQKVEFLVSFYNNEISEKSEIFDDQFSVERPDGSNFTLKIRSTKLEDSAMYFCASTTTGGYRPSTDTQYFGPGTRLTVL.

This clonotype was detected many times. The chain uses TRBV14 and TRBJ2-1; D is ambiguous. The V gene's germline CDR1 is SGHDN and CDR2 FVKESK. Trimming stripped 4 bases from V and 9 bases from J, with 10 bases between. CDR3 length equals 12 residues. CDR3 DNA sequence: TGTGCCAGCAGCCTTTATGGCGGTGAGCAGTTCTTC. It codes for CASSLYGGEQFF.

By its share, this clonotype is large. The J gene is TRBJ2-1, the V gene TRBV20-1; a weak D match, TRBD2 (5 bases). Between the trimmed V and J ends, which lost 5 bases and 5 bases, there was a span of 16 bases. The CDR3 runs to 14 residues. Per germline, CDR1 DFQATT and CDR2 SNEGSKA (reference sequence). The CDR3 DNA is TGCAGTGCTCCGGAGGACTTTGGTAACAATGAGCAGTTCTTC. This encodes CSAPEDFGNNEQFF.

This clonotype was seen ten or more times. V gene TRBV11-2 combines with J gene TRBJ2-6; a weak D match, TRBD2 (6 bases). The CDR3 totals 20 residues. Deletions cut 4 bases from V and 3 bases from J, with 25 bases between. Germline CDR1 SGHAT, CDR2 FQNNGV. CDR3 coding DNA: TGTGCCAGCAGCTACTGGGGATATGGGAGGAATCGGAATGGGGCCAACGTCCTGACTTTC. As protein: CASSYWGYGRNRNGANVLTF.

Details on this clonotype: A read error may account for a junction end that differs from germline. The chain links TRBV10-2 to TRBJ1-1, with D possibly matching TRBD1 (5 bases). CDR1 and CDR2 from the germline V gene are WSHSY and SAAADI. This CDR3 region has 14 residues. The CDR3 DNA sequence: TGCGCCTGCAGTGATCGCAGGGTAAACACTGAAGCTTTCTTT. Protein: CACSDRRVNTEAFF.

This clonotype was counted many times. This rearrangement joins TRBV7-9 to TRBJ1-4; possibly TRBD1 for D (6 bases). CDR1 is SEHNR, CDR2 FQNEAQ, per germline (reference sequence). The CDR3 runs to 16 residues. Trimming took 1 base from V and 4 from J, leaving 13 bases between them. CDR3 in amino acids: CASSLGGGRYNEKLFF. CDR3 coding DNA: TGTGCCAGCAGCTTAGGTGGGGGCCGATATAATGAAAAACTGTTTTTT.

This clonotype showed up just a few times. The chain recombines TRBV5-1 with TRBJ2-7; TRBD1 aligns across 9 bases. CDR1 SGHRS and CDR2 YFSETQ come from the germline V gene. The CDR3 spans 13 residues. The V gene end was trimmed by 4 bases and the J gene end by 6 bases; junction bases not matched to a gene: 5. CDR3 residues: CASSVTGGGEQYF. The CDR3 coding sequence is TGCGCCAGCAGCGTTACAGGGGGCGGCGAGCAGTACTTC.

This chain joins TRBV28 and TRBJ2-5; D may be TRBD1 (6 bases). Germline-derived CDR1 and CDR2 are MDHEN and SYDVKM. The CDR3 spans 16 residues. V was shortened by 2 bases and J by 3 bases, with 16 bases between the two germline ends. The CDR3 loop is CASSLEPTGVEETQYF. In nucleotides, the CDR3 is TGTGCCAGCAGTTTAGAGCCGACAGGCGTCGAAGAGACCCAGTACTTC.

This clonotype was picked up many times. A read error may account for a junction end that differs from germline. The CDR3 bases are TGTGCTAGCAGCTCTGACAGGGACGGCGAGCAGTACTTC. Translating gives CASSSDRDGEQYF. This chain connects TRBV7-7 to TRBJ2-7; 7 bases are shared with TRBD1. CDR1 SSHAT and CDR2 FNYEAQ come from the germline V gene (reference sequence). CDR3 size: 13 residues.

This clonotype has a count of ten or more. This rearrangement joins TRBV5-5 to TRBJ2-1; D is perhaps TRBD2 (6 bases). This CDR3 has 16 residues. Germline V gene lookup returns CDR1 SGHKS and CDR2 YYEKEE (reference sequence). Trimming took 4 bases from V and 8 from J, leaving 22 bases between them. In nucleotides, the CDR3 is TGTGCCAGCAGCAAAACTAGCTTGGTCCTAGAAGATGAGCAGTTCTTC. This translates into CASSKTSLVLEDEQFF.

This clonotype was detected a few times. In DNA form, the CDR3 reads TGTGCCAGCAGCCTCCAGGTTGGGAGAGACACTGAAGCTTTCTTT. The encoded protein is CASSLQVGRDTEAFF. This rearrangement joins TRBV3-1 to TRBJ1-1, with D unclear. Germline CDR1 and CDR2: LGHDT and YNNKEL (reference sequence). Trimming took off 4 bases at V and 3 bases at J, with 15 bases between the two ends. There are 15 residues in the CDR3.

Worth noting for this clonotype: A much larger clone lies a single base off, so this may be a read error. This chain links TRBV7-9 with TRBJ2-2, with TRBD1 matching over 7 bases. The CDR3 totals 13 residues. The germline V gene encodes CDR1 SEHNR and CDR2 FQNEAQ (reference sequence). V lost 11 bases to trimming and J lost 4 bases; unmatched junction nucleotides: 7. The CDR3 sequence: CAGTAILTGELFF. The CDR3 DNA sequence: TGTGCCGGGACAGCAATCCTCACCGGGGAGCTGTTTTTT.

This clonotype has at least ten counts. J is TRBJ2-1 and V is TRBV6-1; no definite D call. Trimming left V 4 bases short and J 7 bases short, with 17 bases between. CDR3 length: 15 amino acids. Germline V CDR1 and CDR2: MNHNS, SASEGT. The CDR3: CASSVFRVNVNEQFF. DNA for the CDR3: TGTGCCAGCAGTGTATTTAGGGTAAATGTGAATGAGCAGTTCTTC.

This clonotype was counted many times. This chain connects TRBV6-5 to TRBJ2-3; a weak D match, TRBD2 (6 bases). Trimming pared 7 bases from V and 4 bases from J, leaving 12 bases between. CDR1 is MNHEY and CDR2 is SVGAGI in the germline V gene. The CDR3 is made up of 13 amino acids. This CDR3 is CASKVTGADTQYF. CDR3 sequence (DNA): TGTGCCAGCAAGGTCACGGGGGCAGATACGCAGTATTTT.